The clone carrying this T cell receptor (beta chain) appeared many times. Antigen: not known. The data were obtained in a study of regulatory T cells in long-lasting Graves disease. Whole-study results and caveats: Under persistent disease, TRBV28, TRBJ1-2 and TRBJ2-5 were used preferentially. For persistent Graves' patients, TCR diversity was lower than for newly diagnosed ones.

TCR beta libraries were built with iRepertoire HTBI primers and Arm-PCR of CDR3 regions. TCRdb itself ran the multiplex PCR reads through MiXCR, one entry per CDR3 protein. The sample carries under 350,000 distinct CDR3 sequences, around a fifth recorded once. Time point of the sample: persistent/refractory GD, antithyroid drugs over 5 years with positive TRAb. RNA isolated from PBMCs was used to make the TCR library. EDTA tubes held Nine milliliters of peripheral blood from each patient. The CDR3 totals 16 residues. V lost 5 bases and J 5 bases, leaving 19 bases between the germline ends. From germline, CDR1 is MNHEY and CDR2 SVGEGT.

The specimen was peripheral blood mononuclear cells (PBMCs), collected when the disease was refractory, from a patient treated with antithyroid drugs. The TCR comes from a female donor with Graves disease. The gene calls are TRBV6-2 or TRBV6-3 and TRBJ1-5; D is perhaps TRBD1 (5 bases). The CDR3 reads CASSGPGPQGHQPQHF. CDR3 nucleotides: TGTGCCAGCAGTGGGCCGGGACCCCAAGGTCATCAGCCCCAGCATTTT.